The clone carrying this TCR beta chain came up once. Antigen specificity is unknown. Other DNA sequences from this sample encode an identical CDR3 as well. This entry comes from a study of siplizumab effects on memory and regulatory T cells. Study conclusions and caveats: Mapping to unstimulated subsets was achieved for only a minor fraction of alloreactive clones. Roughly 80-96% of proliferating CD4+ or CD8+ clones defied assignment to a naive or memory phenotype. Naive T cells, seemingly more diverse than memory cells, seemed major alloresponse contributors.

The germline V gene has CDR1 MNHEY and CDR2 SMNVEV (reference sequence). The CDR3 totals 14 residues. Deletions cut 4 bases from V and 6 bases from J, with 12 bases between. For every sample, around 9.6 x 10^4 TCR templates were assayed. This table comes from immunoSEQ multiplex PCR, and its TCRdb copy is limited to in-frame clones, with some not included. The sample includes over 100,000 clones, over 85% of them seen just once. The gene calls are TRBV27 and TRBJ2-2; D is possibly TRBD1 (5 bases). The source of this sequence is a human donor in good health. The sequencing input was non-Treg CD4+ T cells sorted from blood. The CDR3 sequence: CASSYPGMAGELFF. DNA for the CDR3: TGTGCCAGCAGTTATCCAGGGATGGCCGGGGAGCTGTTTTTT.